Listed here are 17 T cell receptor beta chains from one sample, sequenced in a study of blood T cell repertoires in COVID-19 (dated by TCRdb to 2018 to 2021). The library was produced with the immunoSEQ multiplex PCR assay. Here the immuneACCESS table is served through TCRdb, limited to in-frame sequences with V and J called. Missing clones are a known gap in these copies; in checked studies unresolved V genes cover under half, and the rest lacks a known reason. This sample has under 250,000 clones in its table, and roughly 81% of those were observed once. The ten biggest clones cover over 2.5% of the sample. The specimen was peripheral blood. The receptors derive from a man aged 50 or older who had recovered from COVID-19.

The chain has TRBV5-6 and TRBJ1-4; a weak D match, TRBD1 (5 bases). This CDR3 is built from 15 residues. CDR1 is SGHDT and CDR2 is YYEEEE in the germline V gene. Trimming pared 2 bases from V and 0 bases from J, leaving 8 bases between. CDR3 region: CASSFWGSTNEKLFF. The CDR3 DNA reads TGTGCCAGCAGCTTTTGGGGCTCAACTAATGAAAAACTGTTTTTT.

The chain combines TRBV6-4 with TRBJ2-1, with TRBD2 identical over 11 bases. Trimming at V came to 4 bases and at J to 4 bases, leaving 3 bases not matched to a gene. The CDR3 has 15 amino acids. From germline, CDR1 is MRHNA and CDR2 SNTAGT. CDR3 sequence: CASSVTSGAYNEQFF. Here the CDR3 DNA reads TGTGCCAGCAGTGTGACTAGCGGGGCGTACAATGAGCAGTTCTTC.

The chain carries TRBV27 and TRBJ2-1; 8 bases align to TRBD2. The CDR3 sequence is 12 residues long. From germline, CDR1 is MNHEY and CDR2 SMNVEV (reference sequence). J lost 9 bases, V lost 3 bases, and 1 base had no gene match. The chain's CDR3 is CASSFGGGEQFF. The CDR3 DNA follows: TGTGCCAGCAGTTTCGGGGGGGGTGAGCAGTTCTTC.

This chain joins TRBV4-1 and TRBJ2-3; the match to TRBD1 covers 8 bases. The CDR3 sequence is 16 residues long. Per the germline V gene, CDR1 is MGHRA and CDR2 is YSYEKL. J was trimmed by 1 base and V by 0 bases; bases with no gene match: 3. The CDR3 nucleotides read TGCGCCAGCAGCCAAGAGACAGGGGCTGGCACAGATACGCAGTATTTT. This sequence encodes CASSQETGAGTDTQYF.

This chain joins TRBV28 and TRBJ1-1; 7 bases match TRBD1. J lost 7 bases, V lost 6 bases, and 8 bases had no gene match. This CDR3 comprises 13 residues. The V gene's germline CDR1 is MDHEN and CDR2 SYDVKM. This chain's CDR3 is CASRLDRVDEAFF. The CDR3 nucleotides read TGTGCCAGCAGACTCGACAGGGTAGATGAAGCTTTCTTT.

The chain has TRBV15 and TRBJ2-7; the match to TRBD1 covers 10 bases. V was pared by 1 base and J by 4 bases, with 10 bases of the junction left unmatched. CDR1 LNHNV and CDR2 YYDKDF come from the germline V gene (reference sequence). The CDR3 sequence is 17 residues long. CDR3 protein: CATSRGRPGQGSYEQYF. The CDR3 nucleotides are TGTGCCACCAGCAGAGGACGCCCGGGACAGGGGTCTTACGAGCAGTACTTC.

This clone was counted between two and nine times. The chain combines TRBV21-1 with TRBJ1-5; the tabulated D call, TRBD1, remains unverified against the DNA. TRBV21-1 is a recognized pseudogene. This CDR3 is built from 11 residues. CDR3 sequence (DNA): TGTGCCAGGACCAGGAATCAGCCCCAGCATTTT. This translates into CARTRNQPQHF.

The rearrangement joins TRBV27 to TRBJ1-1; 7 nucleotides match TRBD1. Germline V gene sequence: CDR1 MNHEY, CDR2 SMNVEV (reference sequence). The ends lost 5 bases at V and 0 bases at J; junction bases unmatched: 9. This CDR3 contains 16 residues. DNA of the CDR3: TGTGCCAGCAGTGTCACGTGGGACAGATTGAACACTGAAGCTTTCTTT. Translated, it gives CASSVTWDRLNTEAFF.

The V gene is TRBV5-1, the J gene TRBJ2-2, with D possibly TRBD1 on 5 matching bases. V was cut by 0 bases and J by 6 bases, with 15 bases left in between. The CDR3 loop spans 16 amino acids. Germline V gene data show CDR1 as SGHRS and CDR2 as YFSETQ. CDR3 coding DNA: TGCGCCAGCAGCTTGGGGCAGGGTGTTTCTGCCGGGGAGCTGTTTTTT. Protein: CASSLGQGVSAGELFF.

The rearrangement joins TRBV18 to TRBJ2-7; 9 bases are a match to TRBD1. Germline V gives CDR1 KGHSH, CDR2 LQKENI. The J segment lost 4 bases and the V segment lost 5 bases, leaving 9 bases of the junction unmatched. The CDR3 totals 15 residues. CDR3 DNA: TGTGCCAGCTCAAGGGGACAGGGTAAGTCGTACGAGCAGTACTTC. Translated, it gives CASSRGQGKSYEQYF.

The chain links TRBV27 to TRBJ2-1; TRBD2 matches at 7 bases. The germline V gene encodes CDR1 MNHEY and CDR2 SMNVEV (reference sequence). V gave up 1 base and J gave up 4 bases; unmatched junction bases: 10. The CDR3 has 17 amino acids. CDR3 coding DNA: TGTGCCAGCAGTTTATATACCCGGGGGGTGGGATACAATGAGCAGTTCTTC. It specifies CASSLYTRGVGYNEQFF.

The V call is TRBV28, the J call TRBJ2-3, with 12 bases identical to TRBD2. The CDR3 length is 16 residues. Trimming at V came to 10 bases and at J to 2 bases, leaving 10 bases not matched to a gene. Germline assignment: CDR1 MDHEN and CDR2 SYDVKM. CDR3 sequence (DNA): TGTGCCACCTACACCGGGACTAGCGGGTTCACAGATACGCAGTATTTT. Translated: CATYTGTSGFTDTQYF.

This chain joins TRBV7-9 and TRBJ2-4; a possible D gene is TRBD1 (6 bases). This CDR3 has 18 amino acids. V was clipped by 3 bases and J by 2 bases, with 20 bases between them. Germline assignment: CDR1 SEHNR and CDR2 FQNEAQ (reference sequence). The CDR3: CASSLVVHRDTPKNIQYF. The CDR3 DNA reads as TGTGCCAGCAGCTTGGTAGTCCACCGGGACACTCCCAAAAACATTCAGTACTTC.

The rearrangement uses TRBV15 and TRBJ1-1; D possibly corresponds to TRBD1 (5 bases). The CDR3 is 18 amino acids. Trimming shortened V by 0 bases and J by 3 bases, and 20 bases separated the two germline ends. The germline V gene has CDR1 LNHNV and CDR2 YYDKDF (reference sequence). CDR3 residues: CATSRDLTGGVSHTEAFF. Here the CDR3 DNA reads TGTGCCACCAGCAGAGATCTTACGGGAGGGGTTTCCCACACTGAAGCTTTCTTT.

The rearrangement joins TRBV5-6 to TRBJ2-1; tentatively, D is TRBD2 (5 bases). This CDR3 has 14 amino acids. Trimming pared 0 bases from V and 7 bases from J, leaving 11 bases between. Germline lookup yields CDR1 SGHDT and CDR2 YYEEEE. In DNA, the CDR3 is TGTGCCAGCAGCTTGGTGGGGTGGGAGAATGAGCAGTTCTTC. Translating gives CASSLVGWENEQFF.

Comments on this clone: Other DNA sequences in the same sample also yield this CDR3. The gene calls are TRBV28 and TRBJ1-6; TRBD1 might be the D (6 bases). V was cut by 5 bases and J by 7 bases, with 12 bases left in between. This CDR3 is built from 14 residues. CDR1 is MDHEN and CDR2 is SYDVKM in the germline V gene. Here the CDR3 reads CASSRQARNSPLHF. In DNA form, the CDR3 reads TGTGCCAGCAGTAGACAGGCCAGGAATTCACCCCTCCACTTT.

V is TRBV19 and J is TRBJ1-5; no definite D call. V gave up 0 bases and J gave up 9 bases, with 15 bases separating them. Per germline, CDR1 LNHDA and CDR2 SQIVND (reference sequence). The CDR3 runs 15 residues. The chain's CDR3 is CASSIDHSFPGPQHF. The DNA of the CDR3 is TGTGCCAGTAGTATAGATCATAGCTTTCCCGGGCCCCAGCATTTT.